The 11 T cell receptor beta chains listed next were all sequenced from one sample in a study of blood T cell repertoires in COVID-19 (dated by TCRdb to the early 2020s). Library preparation employed the immunoSEQ multiplex PCR assay. In TCRdb, the immuneACCESS table is reduced to in-frame sequences with V and J assigned. These tables do not hold every clone; where another copy was compared, an unresolved V gene accounts for under half, and the others remain unexplained. For this sample the table gives almost 30,000 clones, of which approximately 80% were detected only once. The ten largest clones add up to 40% to 55% of the sample. Sequenced: peripheral blood. The receptors here all came from a woman in her seventies with acute or convalescent COVID-19.

The V call is TRBV5-5, the J call TRBJ2-7; 10 bases fit TRBD2. V gave up 0 bases and J gave up 7 bases; unmatched junction bases: 13. The CDR3 length is 17 residues. Germline values: CDR1 SGHKS, CDR2 YYEKEE (reference sequence). The CDR3 DNA sequence: TGTGCCAGCAGCTTGGTGTCGGAAGGCACTAGCGGGATGGAGCAGTACTTC. Its protein is CASSLVSEGTSGMEQYF.

The chain uses TRBV7-9 and TRBJ2-1; D unclear. Per the germline V gene, CDR1 is SEHNR and CDR2 is FQNEAQ (reference sequence). V was pared by 5 bases and J by 0 bases, with 11 bases between. The CDR3 consists of 15 residues. This CDR3 is CASSLSMSSYNEQFF. The CDR3 nucleotides are TGTGCCAGCAGCCTTAGCATGAGCTCCTACAATGAGCAGTTCTTC. The whole variable domain, filled in from reference TRBV7-9 and TRBJ2-1, reads DTGVSQNPRHKITKRGQNVTFRCDPISEHNRLYWYRQTLGQGPEFLTYFQNEAQLEKSRLLSDRFSAERPKGSFSTLEIQRTEQGDSAMYLCASSLSMSSYNEQFFGPGTRLTVL.

The gene calls are TRBV4-3 and TRBJ2-7; 8 nucleotides agree with TRBD1. Per germline, CDR1 LGHNA and CDR2 YSLEER. This CDR3 is built from 13 residues. Losses at the gene ends were 4 bases for V and 4 bases for J; bases not matched to a gene: 3. The CDR3 nucleotides are TGCGCCAGCAGCCGGGGACAGGCTTACGAGCAGTACTTC. Translating it yields CASSRGQAYEQYF.

The chain combines TRBV4-3 with TRBJ2-3; D remains unclear. V was clipped by 6 bases and J by 0 bases, with 16 bases between them. Germline CDR1 is LGHNA and CDR2 is YSLEER. This CDR3 spans 16 amino acids. CDR3 amino acids: CASRFQAGTSTDTQYF. The CDR3 region has the DNA TGCGCCAGCAGGTTTCAGGCCGGAACTAGCACAGATACGCAGTATTTT.

The chain employs TRBV23-1 and TRBJ1-2; 7 positions agree with TRBD1. TRBV23-1 qualifies as an ORF whose function is uncertain. This CDR3 is 13 amino acids long. Trimming cost V 2 bases and J 7 bases; bases outside gene matches: 4. The CDR3: CASSQRQGAGYTF. In DNA, the CDR3 is TGCGCCAGCAGTCAAAGACAGGGAGCTGGCTACACCTTC.

The chain carries TRBV24-1 and TRBJ2-2, with 8 bases identical to TRBD1. This CDR3 has 15 amino acids. CDR1 is KGHDR and CDR2 is SFDVKD in the germline V gene. V lost 5 bases and J lost 3; bases outside the gene matches: 4. CDR3 residues: CATSVRTGHTGELFF. CDR3 nucleotide sequence: TGTGCCACCAGTGTTAGGACAGGGCACACCGGGGAGCTGTTTTTT.

This chain connects TRBV1 to TRBJ1-5. TRBV1 is recorded as a pseudogene. The CDR3 extends over 18 amino acids. The CDR3 coding sequence is TGCACCAGCAGCAAACCCACACGGAGCGGAGATAGCAATCAGCCCCAGCATTTT. It is translated as CTSSKPTRSGDSNQPQHF.

V and J are TRBV19 and TRBJ1-4, with TRBD1 identical over 10 bases. The germline CDR1 and CDR2 sequences are LNHDA and SQIVND (reference sequence). The CDR3 is 16 amino acids. Trimming took 3 bases from V and 6 from J; bases not matched to a gene: 7. CDR3 amino acids: CASSIRAGTGDEKLFF. As DNA, the CDR3 is TGTGCCAGTAGTATTCGGGCCGGGACAGGGGATGAAAAACTGTTTTTT.

The chain carries TRBV6-6 and TRBJ2-7; weak D call: TRBD1 (6 bases). The V and J ends lost 6 bases and 2 bases respectively, with 11 bases between them. There are 13 residues in the CDR3. The V gene's germline CDR1 is MNHNY and CDR2 SVGAGI (reference sequence). As DNA, the CDR3 is TGTGCCAGCAGCACAGGGACGACCTACGAGCAGTACTTC. As protein: CASSTGTTYEQYF.

V gene TRBV28 combines with J gene TRBJ2-7; TRBD2 aligns across 10 bases. V was pared by 3 bases and J by 2 bases, with 7 bases of the junction left unmatched. Germline CDR1 MDHEN, CDR2 SYDVKM. The CDR3 runs to 16 residues. The CDR3 protein is CASSFIGLADAYEQYF. CDR3 DNA sequence: TGTGCCAGCAGTTTCATCGGACTAGCGGACGCCTACGAGCAGTACTTC.

The rearrangement joins TRBV12-3 or TRBV12-4 to TRBJ1-2; no clear D gene. The CDR3 extends over 13 amino acids. Between the trimmed V and J ends, which lost 1 base and 6 bases, there was a span of 9 bases. CDR3 residues: CASSLGEADGYTF. The CDR3 region has the DNA TGTGCCAGCAGTTTAGGGGAGGCTGATGGCTACACCTTC.